The 30 T cell receptor beta chains below were found in one sample sequenced in a study of blood T cell repertoires in COVID-19. The protocol was immunoSEQ multiplex PCR, while the TCRdb copy is restricted to in-frame clones and leaves out a portion. The sample includes about 200,000 clones, around 85% of them seen just once. Sequencing was done on a sample of peripheral blood. These receptors came from a human donor with active or convalescent COVID-19. The donor label of this sample is uncertain.

About this clone itself: The conserved phenylalanine or tryptophan is not found at the CDR3 terminus, so this likely reflects a read error. It is unclear where the CDR3 begins or ends on the DNA, so no DNA is shown, and the CDR3 is as TCRdb lists it. The rearrangement links TRBV19 to TRBJ2-7; TRBD2 is the table's D call, not checked against the DNA. The length of the CDR3 is 19 amino acids, counting both ends. Germline CDR1 is LNHDA and CDR2 is SQIVND (reference sequence). CDR3 in amino acids: CASKIRGRLPQLAGVPLSC.

This clone occurred once. The chain uses TRBV28 and TRBJ2-3, with TRBD2 as a possible D gene (6 bases). This CDR3 comprises 15 residues. With 6 bases removed from V and 5 bases from J, the gap between germline ends came to 18 bases. The germline CDR1 and CDR2 sequences are MDHEN and SYDVKM. The CDR3 region has the DNA TGTGCCAGCAGAACTGAGCGGGTGAGACTAGATACGCAGTATTTT. It yields the protein CASRTERVRLDTQYF. The full variable domain, with the rest looked up from reference TRBV28 and TRBJ2-3, is DVKVTQSSRYLVKRTGEKVFLECVQDMDHENMFWYRQDPGLGLRLIYFSYDVKMKEKGDIPEGYSVSREKKERFSLILESASTNQTSMYLCASRTERVRLDTQYFGPGTRLTVL.

The V gene is TRBV24-1, the J gene TRBJ2-3; D is possibly TRBD1 (6 bases). The V end was cut by 2 bases, the J end by 5 bases, with 13 bases between. From germline, CDR1 is KGHDR and CDR2 SFDVKD. This CDR3 is built from 15 residues. The CDR3 protein is CATSDSRARGDTQYF. In DNA, the CDR3 is TGTGCCACCAGTGATTCTAGGGCCAGGGGAGATACGCAGTATTTT.

V and J are TRBV3-1 (or the pseudogene TRBV3-2) and TRBJ2-7; TRBD1 is a possible D gene (6 bases). V dropped 3 bases and J dropped 2 bases, with 8 bases sitting between them. Germline loops: CDR1 LGHDT, CDR2 YNNKEL (reference sequence). The CDR3 covers 13 residues. The CDR3 nucleotides read TGTGCCAGCAGCCAGGACAGCCCCTACGAGCAGTACTTC. Translation gives CASSQDSPYEQYF.

V usage is TRBV7-9 and J usage is TRBJ2-3; 12 nucleotides agree with TRBD2. The CDR3 contains 16 residues. V was clipped by 4 bases and J by 1 base; unmatched bases: 3. The germline V gene has CDR1 SEHNR and CDR2 FQNEAQ (reference sequence). CDR3 nucleotides: TGTGCCAGCAGCTCGGGACTAGCGGGCCGCACAGATACGCAGTATTTT. It encodes CASSSGLAGRTDTQYF.

The chain carries TRBV5-1 and TRBJ2-3, with TRBD2 matching over 7 bases. The CDR3 extends over 15 amino acids. In germline, CDR1 is SGHRS, CDR2 YFSETQ. The trim removed 0 bases at V and 0 bases at J, leaving 1 base unmatched. The CDR3 reads CASSLGLASTDTQYF. DNA of the CDR3: TGCGCCAGCAGCTTGGGACTAGCTAGCACAGATACGCAGTATTTT.

The V call is TRBV3-1 (or the pseudogene TRBV3-2), the J call TRBJ2-1; 11 nucleotides agree with TRBD2. Germline V gene data show CDR1 as LGHDT and CDR2 as YNNKEL (reference sequence). Trimming removed 6 bases from V and 6 bases from J; junction bases left unmatched: 4. This CDR3 is built from 14 residues. This CDR3 is CASRGLAGFNEQFF. CDR3 sequence (DNA): TGTGCCAGCAGAGGACTAGCGGGCTTCAATGAGCAGTTCTTC.

This clone was detected only a few times. The V call is TRBV2, the J call TRBJ2-7; 8 bases align to TRBD1. The V segment lost 6 bases and the J segment 5 bases; nucleotides outside the gene matches: 6. The CDR3 spans 13 residues. Germline CDR1 SNHLY, CDR2 FYNNEI. CDR3 sequence: CASSEDRVDEQYF. In DNA form, the CDR3 reads TGTGCCAGCAGCGAGGACAGGGTCGACGAGCAGTACTTC.

This clone was seen just once. This rearrangement joins TRBV12-3 or TRBV12-4 to TRBJ1-1, with 7 bases fitting TRBD1. CDR3 size: 13 residues. Germline trimming cut 5 bases from V and 5 bases from J; bases unmatched to any gene: 5. CDR3 nucleotides: TGTGCCAGCAGTAGACAGGGTTGGACTGAAGCTTTCTTT. As protein: CASSRQGWTEAFF.

The chain uses TRBV21-1 and TRBJ2-1; the table assigns TRBD1, which was not confirmed against the DNA. TRBV21-1 is given as a pseudogene. This CDR3 is 14 amino acids long. The DNA of the CDR3 is TGTGCCAGCAGCAAAGCTGGGCACTCCAATGAGCAGTTCTTC. This translates into CASSKAGHSNEQFF.

The chain carries TRBV19 and TRBJ2-7; possibly TRBD2 for D (5 bases). V lost 6 bases to trimming and J lost 7 bases, with 13 bases between them. This CDR3 region has 12 residues. The germline gives CDR1 LNHDA, CDR2 SQIVND (reference sequence). CDR3 in amino acids: CASSRDSGEQYF. CDR3 DNA: TGTGCCAGTAGCCGAGATTCGGGGGAGCAGTACTTC.

The rearrangement links TRBV28 to TRBJ1-2, with TRBD1 identical over 7 bases. CDR3 size: 13 residues. The V and J ends lost 3 bases and 4 bases, in that order; junction bases with no gene match: 2. In germline, CDR1 is MDHEN, CDR2 SYDVKM. CDR3 region: CASSLKGAYGYTF. The CDR3 DNA reads as TGTGCCAGCAGTTTGAAGGGGGCCTATGGCTACACCTTC.

This chain joins TRBV12-5 and TRBJ2-1; TRBD2 agrees at 8 bases. Germline CDR1 is LGHNT and CDR2 is FRNRAP. Germline trimming cut 2 bases from V and 7 bases from J; bases unmatched to any gene: 16. The CDR3 has 18 residues. The chain's CDR3 is CASGLLGLDHPRRNEQFF. The CDR3 DNA reads as TGTGCTAGTGGTTTGTTGGGACTAGACCACCCCCGGCGGAATGAGCAGTTCTTC. The full variable domain, in which reference TRBV12-5 and TRBJ2-1 provide the parts outside the CDR3, is DARVTQTPRHKVTEMGQEVTMRCQPILGHNTVFWYRQTMMQGLELLAYFRNRAPLDDSGMPKDRFSAEMPDATLATLKIQPSEPRDSAVYFCASGLLGLDHPRRNEQFFGPGTRLTVL.

The chain links TRBV6-2 or TRBV6-3 to TRBJ2-4; 9 positions match TRBD1. Looked up from germline, CDR1 is MNHEY and CDR2 is SVGEGT. Trimming took 2 bases from V and 5 from J; bases not matched to a gene: 1. The CDR3 totals 14 residues. The CDR3 region has the DNA TGTGCCAGCAGTTACGGGACAGGGCAAAACATTCAGTACTTC. This encodes CASSYGTGQNIQYF.

The V gene is TRBV24-1, the J gene TRBJ2-1, with 8 bases lining up with TRBD1. Germline CDR1 reads KGHDR; CDR2 reads SFDVKD. With V trimmed by 4 bases and J by 4 bases, 8 bases remained unmatched. This CDR3 is built from 16 residues. The CDR3 DNA reads as TGTGCCACCAGTGACTATCAGGGGGCCCTATACAATGAGCAGTTCTTC. Translated, it gives CATSDYQGALYNEQFF.

CDR3: CATSDSDSKYSLNEQFF. In nucleotides, the CDR3 is TGTGCCACCAGTGATTCCGACAGTAAATACTCCCTCAATGAGCAGTTCTTC. The chain recombines TRBV24-1 with TRBJ2-1; TRBD1 might be the D (5 bases). Germline lookup yields CDR1 KGHDR and CDR2 SFDVKD. The CDR3 loop spans 17 amino acids. V was clipped by 2 bases and J by 6 bases, with 19 bases between them.

Details on this clone: The sample carries other DNA sequences with the same CDR3. V usage is TRBV18 and J usage is TRBJ2-5; 9 nucleotides match TRBD1. The CDR3 contains 14 residues. Germline V gene lookup returns CDR1 KGHSH and CDR2 LQKENI. V trimming: 3 bases; J trimming: 3 bases; junction bases outside the gene matches: 2. CDR3: CASSPRQGEETQYF. CDR3 DNA sequence: TGTGCCAGCTCACCCAGACAGGGGGAAGAGACCCAGTACTTC.

This rearrangement joins TRBV15 to TRBJ2-5; weak D call: TRBD2 (5 bases). CDR3 length equals 15 residues. Trimming took off 0 bases at V and 4 bases at J, with 12 bases between the two ends. CDR1 is LNHNV and CDR2 is YYDKDF in the germline V gene (reference sequence). The CDR3 DNA reads TGTGCCACCAGCAGAGAGAGGGCCCTTCGAGAGACCCAGTACTTC. This encodes CATSRERALRETQYF.

The V and J genes are TRBV7-2 and TRBJ2-7, with a possible D match to TRBD1 (5 bases). The CDR3 is 13 amino acids. V was pared by 5 bases and J by 7 bases, with 15 bases between. CDR1 and CDR2 (germline): SGHTA, FQGNSA. CDR3 residues: CASSPQGPREQYF. In DNA, the CDR3 is TGTGCCAGCAGCCCGCAGGGCCCGCGGGAGCAGTACTTC. Full variable domain (missing parts from reference TRBV7-2 and TRBJ2-7): GAGVSQSPSNKVTEKGKDVELRCDPISGHTALYWYRQSLGQGLEFLIYFQGNSAPDKSGLPSDRFSAERTGGSVSTLTIQRTQQEDSAVYLCASSPQGPREQYFGPGTRLTVT.

The rearrangement uses TRBV6-5 and TRBJ1-1, with TRBD1 identical over 8 bases. CDR1 and CDR2 from the germline V gene are MNHEY and SVGAGI. The CDR3 contains 15 residues. With 7 bases clipped from V and 0 bases from J, the junction kept 7 bases outside the gene matches. The CDR3 sequence: CASTLRTGMNTEAFF. DNA for the CDR3: TGTGCCAGCACCCTTCGGACAGGGATGAACACTGAAGCTTTCTTT.

V gene TRBV19 combines with J gene TRBJ1-1, with D perhaps matching TRBD1 (6 bases). The CDR3 is made up of 13 amino acids. CDR1 LNHDA and CDR2 SQIVND come from the germline V gene (reference sequence). Trimming shortened V by 6 bases and J by 11 bases, and 19 bases separated the two germline ends. Here the CDR3 DNA reads TGTGCCAGTAGAATTTTTCAGGGGACGAGCGCTTTCTTT. Amino acid sequence: CASRIFQGTSAFF.

This clone has only a few counts. This chain uses TRBV4-1 with TRBJ1-5; the D is unclear. In germline, CDR1 is MGHRA, CDR2 YSYEKL. Trimming shortened V by 1 base and J by 1 base, and 8 bases separated the two germline ends. There are 15 residues in the CDR3. CDR3 in amino acids: CASSQGAGSNQPQHF. DNA of the CDR3: TGCGCCAGCAGCCAAGGGGCGGGGAGCAATCAGCCCCAGCATTTT.

The rearrangement joins TRBV5-4 to TRBJ2-7, with TRBD2 matching over 7 bases. The junction had 7 bases not matched to a gene; V was cut back by 4 bases and J by 3 bases. The CDR3 covers 14 residues. The germline V gene encodes CDR1 SGHNT and CDR2 YYREEE (reference sequence). The CDR3 coding sequence is TGTGCCAGCAGCCCTGAGCGGGGACTCTACGAGCAGTACTTC. It specifies CASSPERGLYEQYF.

The chain is built from TRBV16 and TRBJ2-5; maybe TRBD1 (6 bases). This CDR3 spans 15 amino acids. Trimming took 5 bases from V and 5 from J, leaving 18 bases between them. Germline V lookup: CDR1 KGHSY, CDR2 FQNENV. In nucleotides, the CDR3 is TGTGCCAGCAGCGCCGGGACAATACCTTTGGAGACCCAGTACTTC. Its protein is CASSAGTIPLETQYF.

This rearrangement joins TRBV14 to TRBJ2-1; 12 bases fit TRBD2. CDR3 length: 15 amino acids. V was pared by 3 bases and J by 5 bases, with 2 bases of the junction left unmatched. In germline, CDR1 is SGHDN, CDR2 FVKESK. CDR3 amino acids: CASSHRLAGDNEQFF. Here the CDR3 DNA reads TGTGCCAGCAGCCATCGACTAGCGGGAGACAATGAGCAGTTCTTC.

The chain combines TRBV7-9 with TRBJ2-1, with D perhaps matching TRBD2 (7 bases). The CDR3 contains 15 residues. The germline V gene encodes CDR1 SEHNR and CDR2 FQNEAQ (reference sequence). The V end was cut by 2 bases, the J end by 4 bases, with 12 bases between. The CDR3 DNA sequence: TGTGCCAGCAGCTTATGGCGGGGGCGGTACAATGAGCAGTTCTTC. It encodes CASSLWRGRYNEQFF. Full variable domain (remainder filled in from reference TRBV7-9 and TRBJ2-1): DTGVSQNPRHKITKRGQNVTFRCDPISEHNRLYWYRQTLGQGPEFLTYFQNEAQLEKSRLLSDRFSAERPKGSFSTLEIQRTEQGDSAMYLCASSLWRGRYNEQFFGPGTRLTVL.

V and J are TRBV2 and TRBJ1-4, with TRBD1 matching over 7 bases. CDR1 SNHLY and CDR2 FYNNEI come from the germline V gene. V shed 5 bases and J 0 bases; nucleotides not matched to a gene: 6. The CDR3 covers 16 residues. CDR3 region: CASSLRGQTTNEKLFF. In DNA form, the CDR3 reads TGTGCCAGCAGTCTCCGGGGACAGACAACTAATGAAAAACTGTTTTTT. Filled out from reference TRBV2 and TRBJ1-4, the complete variable domain reads EPEVTQTPSHQVTQMGQEVILRCVPISNHLYFYWYRQILGQKVEFLVSFYNNEISEKSEIFDDQFSVERPDGSNFTLKIRSTKLEDSAMYFCASSLRGQTTNEKLFFGSGTQLSVL.

The J gene is TRBJ1-2, the V gene TRBV7-3, with 11 nucleotides matching TRBD1. The germline V gene encodes CDR1 SGHTA and CDR2 FQGTGA. V shed 8 bases, J shed 8 bases, and the junction held 13 bases outside the gene matches. The CDR3 has 15 amino acids. The CDR3 protein is CASRQGKGQGEGYTF. Written as DNA, the CDR3 is TGTGCCAGCCGACAAGGGAAGGGACAGGGGGAAGGCTACACCTTC.

This clone was seen only once. The genes are TRBV27 and TRBJ2-2, with 7 bases identical to TRBD2. Germline CDR1 and CDR2: MNHEY and SMNVEV (reference sequence). J lost 6 bases, V lost 6 bases, and 4 bases had no gene match. The CDR3 spans 13 residues. Here the CDR3 DNA reads TGTGCCAGCAGCCGACTAGCCCCCGGGGAGCTGTTTTTT. Its protein is CASSRLAPGELFF.

The V gene is TRBV5-8, the J gene TRBJ1-5, with TRBD1 matching 8 bases. This CDR3 comprises 15 residues. Germline lookup yields CDR1 SGHTS and CDR2 YDEGEE. Trimming took 8 bases from V and 4 from J; bases not matched to a gene: 11. CDR3: CASLLTGTGNQPQHF. As DNA, the CDR3 is TGTGCCAGTCTTCTCACCGGGACAGGTAATCAGCCCCAGCATTTT.